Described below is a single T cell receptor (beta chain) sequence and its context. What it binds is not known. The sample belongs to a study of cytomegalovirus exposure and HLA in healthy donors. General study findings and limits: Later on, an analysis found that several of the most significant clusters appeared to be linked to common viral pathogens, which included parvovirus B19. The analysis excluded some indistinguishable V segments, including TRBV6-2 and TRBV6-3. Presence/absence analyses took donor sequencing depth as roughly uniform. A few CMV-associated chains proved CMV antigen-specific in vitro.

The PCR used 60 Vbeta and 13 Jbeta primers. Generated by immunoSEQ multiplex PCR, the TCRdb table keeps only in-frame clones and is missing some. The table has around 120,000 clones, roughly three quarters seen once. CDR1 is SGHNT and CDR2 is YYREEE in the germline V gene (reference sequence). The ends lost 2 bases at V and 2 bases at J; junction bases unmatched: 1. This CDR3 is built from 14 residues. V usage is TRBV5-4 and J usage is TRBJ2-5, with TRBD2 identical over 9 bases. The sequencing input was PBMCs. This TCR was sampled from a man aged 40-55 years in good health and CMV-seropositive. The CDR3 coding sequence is TGTGCCAGCAGCTTCCTAGCGGGGCAAGAGACCCAGTACTTC. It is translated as CASSFLAGQETQYF.